Given below is one TCR beta chain in context. Its antigen is still unknown. This sample is drawn from a study of CXCR3-negative and CXCR3-positive naive CD8 T cells. Turning to the study itself: Collectively, the libraries yielded about 135 million TRB reads in total, at about 1.5 +/- 0.3 million per library. Study results and caveats: Higher TRB CDR3 hydrophobicity marked CXCR3-positive naive cells relative to CXCR3-negative naive cells.

With UMI labels, 5' RACE was used to prepare the TRB cDNA libraries. TCRdb reworked the 5' RACE reads into one entry per CDR3 protein, no DNA. The listing contains 20,000 to 25,000 distinct CDR3 sequences. Naive CD8+ T cells showed a CD45RO-CCR7+CD27+CD95- phenotype. The germline V gene has CDR1 SGHTA and CDR2 FQGTGA. CDR3 length: 15 residues. This clonotype was sampled from a human donor in good health. Some clones in this sample may be carry-over from other donors' samples. This chain uses TRBV7-3 with TRBJ2-5. Sequencing input: naive CXCR3- CD8+ T cells from blood. Regarding subset: CD45RO-CCR7+CD27+CD95- naive CD8+ T cells lacking CXCR3 (TNR3-). Here the CDR3 reads CASSLLAYPQETQYF.